The clone carrying this T cell receptor beta chain occurred many times. Its matching antigen is unknown. TCRdb re-called the PCR reads with MiXCR, one entry per CDR3 protein. The data contain about 6,600 distinct CDR3 sequences, approximately 31% of them singletons. The trim removed 7 bases at V and 5 bases at J, leaving 7 bases unmatched. The germline V gene has CDR1 MNHNS and CDR2 SASEGT. The CDR3 is made up of 14 amino acids. The data originate from a study of esophageal squamous cell carcinoma under preoperative chemotherapy. Study results and caveats: Paclitaxel-nedaplatin therapy caused immediate, substantial clonotype frequency changes. Tumor-infiltrating lymphocytes showed no significant post-chemotherapy TCR diversity increase, unlike peripheral T cells. After treatment, tumor-infiltrating lymphocytes seemed to come partly from incoming peripheral T cells, not only local changes.

Time point in this sample: before preoperative PTX-NDP chemotherapy. Patients received paclitaxel-nedaplatin as preoperative chemotherapy before surgery. This specimen was acquired from a patient given preoperative chemotherapy. This receptor was taken from a human donor with esophageal squamous cell carcinoma. The donor label of this sample is uncertain. The rearrangement uses TRBV6-1 and TRBJ1-1; TRBD1 aligns across 10 bases. The CDR3 DNA sequence: TGTGCCAGCATCCAGGACAGGGGGAGGACTGAAGCTTTCTTT. It codes for CASIQDRGRTEAFF.